The clone carrying this TCR beta chain appeared many times. TCRdb recomputed calls from the 5' RACE reads with MiXCR, one row per CDR3 protein. The data hold around 63,000 distinct CDR3 sequences, with about 16% observed a single time. The sample belongs to a study of T cells of healthy individuals. The V and J ends lost 0 bases and 5 bases, in that order; junction bases with no gene match: 9. Germline CDR1 and CDR2: DFQATT and SNEGSKA (reference sequence). The CDR3 loop spans 16 amino acids. V gene TRBV20-1 combines with J gene TRBJ1-1; 10 bases are shared with TRBD1. This receptor was identified in a human donor in good health. CDR3 sequence: CSARDPGQGLGTEAFF. The CDR3 region has the DNA TGCAGTGCTAGAGATCCGGGACAGGGGTTGGGTACTGAAGCTTTCTTT.